The rows below give T cell receptor beta chains drawn from one sample of a study of T cells in localized non-small cell lung cancer. TCRdb keeps only in-frame clones here, not all; method: immunoSEQ multiplex PCR. The sample records some 15,000 clones, approximately 89% being singletons. The input for sequencing was peripheral blood mononuclear cells, taken before any cancer treatment. These receptors were taken from a male donor aged 60 or older with stage II lung adenocarcinoma. The CDR3 runs from the conserved cysteine through the conserved F or W. The D gene is left open where the match is weak. Clone size is stated in some rows and not others, as once, few, many or a class when expanded.

CDR3 protein: CASSSSGTPRVYGYTF
CDR3 DNA: TGTGCCAGTAGTTCATCCGGGACCCCACGCGTCTATGGCTACACCTTC
J gene: TRBJ1-2
V gene: TRBV19
D gene: .
clone size: .

CDR3 protein: CASSLSGQPNEKLFF
CDR3 DNA: TGTGCCAGCAGCTTAAGCGGACAACCTAATGAAAAACTGTTTTTT
J gene: TRBJ1-4
V gene: TRBV7-9
D gene: .
clone size: .

CDR3 protein: CAISEQAGYGYTF
CDR3 DNA: TGTGCCATCAGTGAACAGGCGGGCTATGGCTACACCTTC
J gene: TRBJ1-2
V gene: TRBV10-3
D gene: .
clone size: .

CDR3 protein: CASSLLGGAQKQYF
CDR3 DNA: TGTGCCAGCAGTTTACTTGGCGGCGCCCAAAAGCAGTACTTC
J gene: TRBJ2-7
V gene: TRBV28
D gene: .
clone size: .

CDR3 protein: CASSQATADTQYF
CDR3 DNA: TGCGCCAGCAGCCAAGCGACCGCAGATACGCAGTATTTT
J gene: TRBJ2-3
V gene: TRBV4-1
D gene: .
clone size: .

CDR3 protein: CASSLLTGVATEAFF
CDR3 DNA: TGTGCCAGCAGTTTATTGACAGGGGTGGCCACTGAAGCTTTCTTT
J gene: TRBJ1-1
V gene: TRBV28
D gene: TRBD1
clone size: .

CDR3 protein: CASTSQVRNQPQHF
CDR3 DNA: TGTGCCAGCACCTCGCAGGTTCGCAATCAGCCCCAGCATTTT
J gene: TRBJ1-5
V gene: TRBV28
D gene: .
clone size: .

CDR3 protein: CASSEAASGRLLSYEQYF
CDR3 DNA: TGTGCCAGCAGTGAAGCGGCTAGCGGGAGGCTATTGTCCTACGAGCAGTACTTC
J gene: TRBJ2-7
V gene: TRBV2
D gene: TRBD2
clone size: .

CDR3 protein: CSFRTSGRETQYF
CDR3 DNA: TGCAGCTTCCGGACTAGCGGGAGGGAGACCCAGTACTTC
J gene: TRBJ2-5
V gene: TRBV29-1
D gene: TRBD2
clone size: .

CDR3 protein: CASTPLISIGYGYTF
CDR3 DNA: TGTGCCAGCACTCCTCTTATATCGATAGGATATGGCTACACCTTC
J gene: TRBJ1-2
V gene: TRBV27
D gene: .
clone size: .

CDR3 protein: CAWSGQPKPYEQYF
CDR3 DNA: TGTGCCTGGAGTGGACAGCCAAAACCCTACGAGCAGTACTTC
J gene: TRBJ2-7
V gene: TRBV30
D gene: .
clone size: .

CDR3 protein: CASSGSRTNEKLFF
CDR3 DNA: TGTGCCAGCAGTGGGAGCAGAACTAATGAAAAACTGTTTTTT
J gene: TRBJ1-4
V gene: TRBV2
D gene: .
clone size: few

CDR3 protein: CASSQGPGYEQYF
CDR3 DNA: TGCGCCAGCAGCCAAGGGCCAGGCTACGAGCAGTACTTC
J gene: TRBJ2-7
V gene: TRBV4-3
D gene: .
clone size: .

CDR3 protein: CASSGLEPPYGYTF
CDR3 DNA: TGTGCCAGCAGTGGCCTGGAGCCTCCCTATGGCTACACCTTC
J gene: TRBJ1-2
V gene: TRBV2
D gene: .
clone size: .

CDR3 protein: CASSPQGRSSYNEQFF
CDR3 DNA: TGTGCCAGCAGTCCTCAGGGTCGGAGCTCCTACAATGAGCAGTTCTTC
J gene: TRBJ2-1
V gene: TRBV27
D gene: .
clone size: .

CDR3 protein: CASSSEGRQETQYF
CDR3 DNA: TGTGCCAGCAGCTCCGAAGGCCGGCAAGAGACCCAGTACTTC
J gene: TRBJ2-5
V gene: TRBV7-9
D gene: .
clone size: .

CDR3 protein: CASKVRERVTGELFF
CDR3 DNA: TGTGCCAGCAAGGTGCGGGAGCGGGTCACCGGGGAGCTGTTTTTT
J gene: TRBJ2-2
V gene: TRBV2
D gene: TRBD2
clone size: .

CDR3 protein: CASSQDRGAYEQYF
CDR3 DNA: TGTGCCAGCAGCCAAGACAGGGGCGCCTACGAGCAGTACTTC
J gene: TRBJ2-7
V gene: TRBV14
D gene: .
clone size: .

CDR3 protein: CASSDPAGAYEQYF
CDR3 DNA: TGTGCCAGCAGTGATCCGGCGGGAGCCTACGAGCAGTACTTC
J gene: TRBJ2-7
V gene: TRBV2
D gene: TRBD2
clone size: .

CDR3 protein: CASSLGQSTGELFF
CDR3 DNA: TGCGCCAGCAGCTTGGGACAGTCCACCGGGGAGCTGTTTTTT
J gene: TRBJ2-2
V gene: TRBV5-1
D gene: .
clone size: few

CDR3 protein: CASSIQARGSDRSGYYGYTF
CDR3 DNA: TGTGCCAGTAGTATACAGGCTCGAGGGTCAGACAGATCCGGCTACTATGGCTACACCTTC
J gene: TRBJ1-2
V gene: TRBV19
D gene: .
clone size: .

CDR3 protein: CASSPPSGSANNEQFF
CDR3 DNA: TGCGCCAGCAGCCCCCCCAGCGGGAGCGCTAACAATGAGCAGTTCTTC
J gene: TRBJ2-1
V gene: TRBV5-1
D gene: TRBD2
clone size: .

CDR3 protein: CASSYGGRQAFF
CDR3 DNA: TGTGCCAGCAGTTACGGTGGCAGGCAAGCTTTCTTT
J gene: TRBJ1-1
V gene: TRBV6-5
D gene: .
clone size: .

CDR3 protein: CASTSGLKLNTEAFF
CDR3 DNA: TGTGCCAGTACGAGTGGGTTGAAACTGAACACTGAAGCTTTCTTT
J gene: TRBJ1-1
V gene: TRBV5-6
D gene: .
clone size: .

CDR3 protein: CATSRRLLSSYEQYF
CDR3 DNA: TGTGCCACCTCGAGGCGGCTGTTAAGCTCCTACGAGCAGTACTTC
J gene: TRBJ2-7
V gene: TRBV27
D gene: .
clone size: .

CDR3 protein: CASSLEGRNYGYTF
CDR3 DNA: TGCGCCAGCAGCTTGGAAGGACGGAATTATGGCTACACCTTC
J gene: TRBJ1-2
V gene: TRBV5-1
D gene: .
clone size: .

CDR3 protein: CASRTGARNEKLFF
CDR3 DNA: TGTGCCAGTAGAACAGGGGCGAGAAATGAAAAACTGTTTTTT
J gene: TRBJ1-4
V gene: TRBV19
D gene: TRBD1
clone size: once

CDR3 protein: CASSVLRGKDHQPQHF
CDR3 DNA: TGTGCCAGTAGTGTCCTTAGAGGGAAAGACCATCAGCCCCAGCATTTT
J gene: TRBJ1-5
V gene: TRBV19
D gene: .
clone size: once

CDR3 protein: CASSPLDRRWTSGSYEQYF
CDR3 DNA: TGTGCCAGCTCACCTCTCGACAGGCGATGGACTAGCGGGAGTTACGAGCAGTACTTC
J gene: TRBJ2-7
V gene: TRBV18
D gene: TRBD2
clone size: .

CDR3 protein: CASSFRGADEETQYF
CDR3 DNA: TGCGCCAGCAGCTTCAGGGGGGCGGACGAAGAGACCCAGTACTTC
J gene: TRBJ2-5
V gene: TRBV5-1
D gene: .
clone size: .

CDR3 protein: CASSRTKGVGTEAFF
CDR3 DNA: TGTGCCAGCTCACGGACTAAGGGTGTGGGGACTGAAGCTTTCTTT
J gene: TRBJ1-1
V gene: TRBV18
D gene: .
clone size: few

CDR3 protein: CASSFSGREAFF
CDR3 DNA: TGTGCCAGCAGCTTCTCCGGCAGGGAAGCTTTCTTT
J gene: TRBJ1-1
V gene: TRBV5-5
D gene: .
clone size: .

CDR3 protein: CASRPEAGGGSTEAFF
CDR3 DNA: TGTGCCAGCCGCCCCGAGGCAGGGGGGGGGAGCACTGAAGCTTTCTTT
J gene: TRBJ1-1
V gene: TRBV27
D gene: TRBD1
clone size: once

CDR3 protein: CSVAQTGTSWGYTF
CDR3 DNA: TGCAGCGTTGCTCAAACCGGGACCTCATGGGGCTACACCTTC
J gene: TRBJ1-2
V gene: TRBV29-1
D gene: .
clone size: .

CDR3 protein: CASSMPRALSGELFF
CDR3 DNA: TGTGCCAGTAGTATGCCGCGGGCGTTGAGCGGGGAGCTGTTTTTT
J gene: TRBJ2-2
V gene: TRBV19
D gene: .
clone size: .

CDR3 protein: CASSLEGTPYEQYF
CDR3 DNA: TGCGCCAGCAGCTTGGAAGGGACGCCCTACGAGCAGTACTTC
J gene: TRBJ2-7
V gene: TRBV5-1
D gene: .
clone size: .

CDR3 protein: CASSIRGGSNQPQHF
CDR3 DNA: TGTGCCAGTAGTATTCGAGGGGGCAGCAATCAGCCCCAGCATTTT
J gene: TRBJ1-5
V gene: TRBV19
D gene: TRBD1
clone size: .

CDR3 protein: CSAQGAIGTGELFF
CDR3 DNA: TGCAGCGCTCAGGGGGCTATCGGCACCGGGGAGCTGTTTTTT
J gene: TRBJ2-2
V gene: TRBV29-1
D gene: TRBD1
clone size: .

CDR3 protein: CSVEIFNYGYTF
CDR3 DNA: TGCAGCGTTGAGATCTTTAACTATGGCTACACCTTC
J gene: TRBJ1-2
V gene: TRBV29-1
D gene: .
clone size: .

CDR3 protein: CASSRYGENTEAFF
CDR3 DNA: TGCGCCAGCAGCCGATACGGGGAGAACACTGAAGCTTTCTTT
J gene: TRBJ1-1
V gene: TRBV5-1
D gene: .
clone size: .

CDR3 protein: CATAGGWDTGELFF
CDR3 DNA: TGTGCCACCGCAGGGGGTTGGGACACCGGGGAGCTGTTTTTT
J gene: TRBJ2-2
V gene: TRBV19
D gene: TRBD1
clone size: .

CDR3 protein: CASADNYGYTF
CDR3 DNA: TGTGCCAGCGCGGACAACTATGGCTACACCTTC
J gene: TRBJ1-2
V gene: TRBV28
D gene: .
clone size: .

CDR3 protein: CASSLLVGTEAFF
CDR3 DNA: TGTGCCAGCAGCTTACTTGTTGGGACTGAAGCTTTCTTT
J gene: TRBJ1-1
V gene: TRBV11-3
D gene: .
clone size: .

CDR3 protein: CASSARTVGNYNEQFF
CDR3 DNA: TGTGCCAGCAGCGCACGGACGGTAGGGAACTACAATGAGCAGTTCTTC
J gene: TRBJ2-1
V gene: TRBV7-8
D gene: .
clone size: .

CDR3 protein: CASSAGRPEAFF
CDR3 DNA: TGTGCCAGCAGTGCCGGTAGGCCAGAAGCTTTCTTT
J gene: TRBJ1-1
V gene: TRBV2
D gene: .
clone size: .

CDR3 protein: CASRLQPGHHYEQYF
CDR3 DNA: TGTGCAAGTCGCCTCCAACCGGGACATCACTACGAGCAGTACTTC
J gene: TRBJ2-7
V gene: TRBV12-2
D gene: .
clone size: .

CDR3 protein: CAWSGGQRYTDTQYF
CDR3 DNA: TGTGCCTGGAGTGGGGGACAGCGATACACAGATACGCAGTATTTT
J gene: TRBJ2-3
V gene: TRBV30
D gene: TRBD1
clone size: .

CDR3 protein: CASSEGLAASPGELFF
CDR3 DNA: TGTGCCAGCAGCGAGGGACTAGCGGCCTCCCCCGGGGAGCTGTTTTTT
J gene: TRBJ2-2
V gene: TRBV9
D gene: TRBD2
clone size: .

CDR3 protein: CASSVRLQSRANVLTF
CDR3 DNA: TGTGCCAGCAGCGTAAGGTTACAAAGTCGGGCCAACGTCCTGACTTTC
J gene: TRBJ2-6
V gene: TRBV4-2
D gene: .
clone size: .

CDR3 protein: CASSPRQGTYEQYF
CDR3 DNA: TGTGCCAGCTCACCACGGCAGGGGACCTACGAGCAGTACTTC
J gene: TRBJ2-7
V gene: TRBV18
D gene: .
clone size: .

CDR3 protein: CASSTGQGHTDTQYF
CDR3 DNA: TGTGCCAGCAGCACTGGACAGGGCCACACAGATACGCAGTATTTT
J gene: TRBJ2-3
V gene: TRBV9
D gene: TRBD1
clone size: .

CDR3 protein: CASSITGGSSTDTQYF
CDR3 DNA: TGTGCCAGTAGTATTACAGGGGGCTCTAGCACAGATACGCAGTATTTT
J gene: TRBJ2-3
V gene: TRBV19
D gene: TRBD1
clone size: .

CDR3 protein: CASSLTGPMNTEAFF
CDR3 DNA: TGCGCCAGCAGCTTAACAGGGCCTATGAACACTGAAGCTTTCTTT
J gene: TRBJ1-1
V gene: TRBV5-1
D gene: .
clone size: .

CDR3 protein: CASSSRGTVNTEAFF
CDR3 DNA: TGTGCCAGCAGTTCCCGGGGAACGGTTAACACTGAAGCTTTCTTT
J gene: TRBJ1-1
V gene: TRBV28
D gene: .
clone size: .